This entry lists 5 T cell receptor beta chains sequenced from one sample in a study of T-cell memory formation after mild COVID-19. One entry per CDR3 protein, called by TCRdb with MiXCR from the 5' RACE reads. The data show more than 70,000 distinct CDR3 sequences, with over 11% seen just once and 25% to 35% held by the top ten. Sequencing was done on a sample of PBMCs or a T cell subset sorted from them (not recorded which). These receptors all come from an adult woman who had mild COVID-19 (a few samples of this study predate the infection). Cell type and time point are not known.

Only a few counts were recorded for this clonotype. This chain uses TRBV3-1 with TRBJ2-4; tentatively, D is TRBD2 (6 bases). V was trimmed by 1 base and J by 16 bases, leaving 17 bases between them. Germline V gene lookup returns CDR1 LGHDT and CDR2 YNNKEL (reference sequence). There are 13 residues in the CDR3. CDR3 DNA sequence: TGTGCCAGCAGCCAAGGGTTCGACGGGGACTTCTACTTC. It encodes CASSQGFDGDFYF. Using reference TRBV3-1 and TRBJ2-4 for the parts outside the CDR3, the full variable domain is DTAVSQTPKYLVTQMGNDKSIKCEQNLGHDTMYWYKQDSKKFLKIMFSYNNKELIINETVPNRFSPKSPDKAHLNLHINSLELGDSAVYFCASSQGFDGDFYFGAGTRLSVL.

This clonotype appeared a few times. CDR3 DNA: TGTGCCAGCAGCCCCTCCGGGGTTGTCACCGGGGAGCTGTTTTTT. Amino acids: CASSPSGVVTGELFF. The chain recombines TRBV6-2 or TRBV6-3 with TRBJ2-2, with a tentative D call TRBD2 (5 bases). CDR1 is MNHEY and CDR2 is SVGEGT in the germline V gene. The V gene lost 6 bases and the J gene lost 4 bases, with 15 bases spanning the gap. The CDR3 extends over 15 amino acids.

This clonotype turned up a few times. This chain uses TRBV7-3 with TRBJ1-1; tentatively, D is TRBD1 (6 bases). Germline-derived CDR1 and CDR2 are SGHTA and FQGTGA. The CDR3 consists of 13 residues. Trimming pared 5 bases from V and 1 base from J, leaving 8 bases between. The CDR3 nucleotides read TGTGCCAGCAGCCCGACAGGGAACACTGAAGCTTTCTTT. Protein product: CASSPTGNTEAFF.

This clonotype was detected a few times. This chain uses TRBV29-1 with TRBJ2-5, with 11 bases identical to TRBD2. The CDR3 spans 13 residues. Trimming cost V 3 bases and J 4 bases; bases outside gene matches: 1. Germline CDR1 SQVTM, CDR2 ANQGSEA. The CDR3 bases are TGCAGCGTTGATGGACTAGCGGGAGAGACCCAGTACTTC. This sequence encodes CSVDGLAGETQYF. Looking up the rest from reference TRBV29-1 and TRBJ2-5 gives the full variable domain: SAVISQKPSRDICQRGTSLTIQCQVDSQVTMMFWYRQQPGQSLTLIATANQGSEATYESGFVIDKFPISRPNLTFSTLTVSNMSPEDSSIYLCSVDGLAGETQYFGPGTRLLVL.

This sequence joins TRBV25-1 and TRBJ2-7; TRBD2 matches at 10 bases. There are 15 residues in the CDR3. Germline lookup yields CDR1 MGHDK and CDR2 SYGVNS. The trim removed 2 bases at V and 3 bases at J, leaving 4 bases unmatched. The CDR3 DNA follows: TGTGCCAGCAGTGAAGTGGCTAGCGGGGGCTACGAGCAGTACTTC. Protein: CASSEVASGGYEQYF.